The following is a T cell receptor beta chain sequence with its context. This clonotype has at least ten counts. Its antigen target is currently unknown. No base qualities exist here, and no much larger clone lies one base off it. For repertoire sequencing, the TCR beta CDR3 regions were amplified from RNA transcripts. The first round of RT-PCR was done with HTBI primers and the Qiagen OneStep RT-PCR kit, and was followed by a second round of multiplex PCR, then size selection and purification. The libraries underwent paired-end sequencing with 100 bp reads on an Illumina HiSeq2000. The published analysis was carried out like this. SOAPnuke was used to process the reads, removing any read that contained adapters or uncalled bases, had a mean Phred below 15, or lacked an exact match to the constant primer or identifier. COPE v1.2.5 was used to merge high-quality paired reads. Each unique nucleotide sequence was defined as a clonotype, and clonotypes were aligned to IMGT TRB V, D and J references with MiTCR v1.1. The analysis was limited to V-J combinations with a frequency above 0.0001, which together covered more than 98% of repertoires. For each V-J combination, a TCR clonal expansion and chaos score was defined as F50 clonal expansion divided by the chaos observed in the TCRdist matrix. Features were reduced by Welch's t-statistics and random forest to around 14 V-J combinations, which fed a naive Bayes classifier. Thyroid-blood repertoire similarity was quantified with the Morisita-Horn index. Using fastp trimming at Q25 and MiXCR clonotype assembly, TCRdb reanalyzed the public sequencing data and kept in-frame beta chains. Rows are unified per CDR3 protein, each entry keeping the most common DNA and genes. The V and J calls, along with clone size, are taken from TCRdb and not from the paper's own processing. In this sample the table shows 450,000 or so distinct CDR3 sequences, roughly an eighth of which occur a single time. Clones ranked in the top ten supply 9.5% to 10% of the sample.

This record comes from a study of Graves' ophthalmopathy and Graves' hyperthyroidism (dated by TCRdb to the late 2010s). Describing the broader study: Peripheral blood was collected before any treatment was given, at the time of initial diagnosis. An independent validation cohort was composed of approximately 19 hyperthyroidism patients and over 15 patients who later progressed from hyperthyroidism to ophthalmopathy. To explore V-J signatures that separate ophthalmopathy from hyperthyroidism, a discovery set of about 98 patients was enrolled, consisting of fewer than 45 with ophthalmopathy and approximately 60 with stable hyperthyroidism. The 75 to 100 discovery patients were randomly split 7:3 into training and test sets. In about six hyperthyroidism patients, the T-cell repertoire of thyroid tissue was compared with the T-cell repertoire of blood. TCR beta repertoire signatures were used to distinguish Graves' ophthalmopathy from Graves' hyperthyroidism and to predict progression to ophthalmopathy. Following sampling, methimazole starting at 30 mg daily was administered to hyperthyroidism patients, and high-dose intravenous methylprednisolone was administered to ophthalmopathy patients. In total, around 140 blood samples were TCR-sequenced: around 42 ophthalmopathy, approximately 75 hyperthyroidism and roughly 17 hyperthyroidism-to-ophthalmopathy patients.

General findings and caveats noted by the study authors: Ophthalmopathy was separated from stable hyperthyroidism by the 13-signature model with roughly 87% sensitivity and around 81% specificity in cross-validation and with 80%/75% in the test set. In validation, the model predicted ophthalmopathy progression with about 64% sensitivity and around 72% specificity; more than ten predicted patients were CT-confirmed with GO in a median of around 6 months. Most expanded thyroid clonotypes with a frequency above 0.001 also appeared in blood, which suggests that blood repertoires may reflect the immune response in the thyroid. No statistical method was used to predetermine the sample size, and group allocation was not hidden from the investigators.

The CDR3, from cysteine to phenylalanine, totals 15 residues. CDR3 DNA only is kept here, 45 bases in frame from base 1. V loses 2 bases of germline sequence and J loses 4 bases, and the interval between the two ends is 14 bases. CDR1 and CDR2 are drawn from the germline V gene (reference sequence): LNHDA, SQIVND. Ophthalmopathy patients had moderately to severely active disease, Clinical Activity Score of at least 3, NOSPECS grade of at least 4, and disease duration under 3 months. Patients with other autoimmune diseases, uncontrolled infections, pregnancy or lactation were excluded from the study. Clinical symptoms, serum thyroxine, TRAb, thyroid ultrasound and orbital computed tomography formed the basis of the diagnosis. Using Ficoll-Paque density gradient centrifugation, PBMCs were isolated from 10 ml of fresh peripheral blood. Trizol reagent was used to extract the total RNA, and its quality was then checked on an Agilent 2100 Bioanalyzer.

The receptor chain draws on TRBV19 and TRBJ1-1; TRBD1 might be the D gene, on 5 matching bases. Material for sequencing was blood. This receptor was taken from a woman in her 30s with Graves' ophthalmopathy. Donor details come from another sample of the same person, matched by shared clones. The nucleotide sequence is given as TGTGCCAGTAGTATATTCGCCAGGGCGGGCACTGAAGCTTTCTTT. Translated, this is CASSIFARAGTEAFF.